This record concerns one T cell receptor (beta chain) sequence. These data originate in a study of T cell repertoires in cytomegalovirus infection. The germline CDR1 and CDR2 sequences are MDHEN and SYDVKM. V was clipped by 6 bases and J by 0 bases, with 20 bases between them. This CDR3 region has 17 residues. TCRdb analysed the reads with MiXCR anew, one entry per CDR3 protein. The sample has roughly 130,000 distinct CDR3 sequences; roughly 9% are singletons. The sample consisted of PBMCs. This TCR was recovered from a human donor in good health (CMV status not recorded). Some clones in this sample may be carry-over from other donors' samples. The genes are TRBV28 and TRBJ1-1, with D perhaps TRBD1 (6 bases). The CDR3 loop reads CASREDRLGLMNTEAFF. The CDR3, as DNA: TGTGCCAGCAGGGAAGACAGGTTGGGGCTAATGAACACTGAAGCTTTCTTT.